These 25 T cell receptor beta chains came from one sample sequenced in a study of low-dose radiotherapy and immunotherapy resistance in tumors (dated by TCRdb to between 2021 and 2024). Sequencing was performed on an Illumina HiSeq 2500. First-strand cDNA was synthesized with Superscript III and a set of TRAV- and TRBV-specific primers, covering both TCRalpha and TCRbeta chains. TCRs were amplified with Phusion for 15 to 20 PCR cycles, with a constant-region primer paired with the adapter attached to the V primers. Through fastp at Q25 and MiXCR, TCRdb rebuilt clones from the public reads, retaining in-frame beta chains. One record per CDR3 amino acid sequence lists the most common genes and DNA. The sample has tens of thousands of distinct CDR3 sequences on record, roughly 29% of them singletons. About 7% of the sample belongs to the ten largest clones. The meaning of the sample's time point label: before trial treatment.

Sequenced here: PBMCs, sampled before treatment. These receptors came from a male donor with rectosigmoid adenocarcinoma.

CDR3 nucleotide sequence: TGTGCCAGCAGTGTAACGGGACCCACCTACGAGCAGTACTTC. Translation gives CASSVTGPTYEQYF. The chain links TRBV28 to TRBJ2-7, with D perhaps assigned TRBD1 or TRBD2 (5 bases each). The CDR3 consists of 14 residues. The germline CDR1 and CDR2 sequences are MDHEN and SYDVKM. The germline V and J ends were trimmed by 5 bases and 2 bases, with 13 bases remaining between them. The entire variable domain, with the rest obtained from reference TRBV28 and TRBJ2-7, is as follows: DVKVTQSSRYLVKRTGEKVFLECVQDMDHENMFWYRQDPGLGLRLIYFSYDVKMKEKGDIPEGYSVSREKKERFSLILESASTNQTSMYLCASSVTGPTYEQYFGPGTRLTVT.

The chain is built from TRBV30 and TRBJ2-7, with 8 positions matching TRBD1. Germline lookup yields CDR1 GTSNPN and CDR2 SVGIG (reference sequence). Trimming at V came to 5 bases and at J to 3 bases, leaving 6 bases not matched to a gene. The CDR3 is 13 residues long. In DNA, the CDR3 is TGTGCCTGGGGACAGGGTGGTCTCTACGAGCAGTACTTC. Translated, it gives CAWGQGGLYEQYF.

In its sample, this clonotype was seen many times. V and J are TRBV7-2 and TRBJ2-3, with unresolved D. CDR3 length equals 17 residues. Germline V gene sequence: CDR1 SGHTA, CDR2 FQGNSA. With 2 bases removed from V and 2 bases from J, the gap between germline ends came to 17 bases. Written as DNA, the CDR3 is TGTGCCAGCAGCTTATCTGGGCGGACGAGCCTCACAGATACGCAGTATTTT. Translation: CASSLSGRTSLTDTQYF. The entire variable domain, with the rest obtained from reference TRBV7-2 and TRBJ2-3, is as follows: GAGVSQSPSNKVTEKGKDVELRCDPISGHTALYWYRQSLGQGLEFLIYFQGNSAPDKSGLPSDRFSAERTGGSVSTLTIQRTQQEDSAVYLCASSLSGRTSLTDTQYFGPGTRLTVL.

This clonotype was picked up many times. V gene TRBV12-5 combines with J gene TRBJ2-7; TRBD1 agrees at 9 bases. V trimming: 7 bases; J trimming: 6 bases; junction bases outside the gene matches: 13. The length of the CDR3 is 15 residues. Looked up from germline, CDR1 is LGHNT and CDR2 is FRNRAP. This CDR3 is CASAAPGQGFGEQYF. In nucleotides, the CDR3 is TGTGCTAGTGCCGCCCCGGGACAGGGTTTCGGCGAGCAGTACTTC.

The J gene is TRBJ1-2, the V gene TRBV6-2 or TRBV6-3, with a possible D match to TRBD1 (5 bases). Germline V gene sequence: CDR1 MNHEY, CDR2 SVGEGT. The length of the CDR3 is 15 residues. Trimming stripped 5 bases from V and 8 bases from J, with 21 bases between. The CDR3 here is CASSPLRPGTLGYTF. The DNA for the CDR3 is TGTGCCAGCAGTCCCCTCCGGCCAGGGACCCTCGGCTACACCTTC.

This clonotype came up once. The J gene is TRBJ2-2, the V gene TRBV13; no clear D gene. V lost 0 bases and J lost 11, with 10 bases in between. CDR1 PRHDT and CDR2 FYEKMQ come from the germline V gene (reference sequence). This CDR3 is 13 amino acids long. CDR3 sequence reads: CASSLGTRGELFF. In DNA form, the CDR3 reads TGTGCCAGCAGCTTAGGCACCCGAGGCGAGCTGTTTTTT.

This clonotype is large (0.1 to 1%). Here the CDR3 reads CASSEGLDTQYF. DNA for the CDR3: TGTGCCAGCAGTGAGGGGTTGGATACGCAGTATTTT. The chain links TRBV6-1 to TRBJ2-3; D gene unclear. The CDR3 has 12 residues. Germline V gene data show CDR1 as MNHNS and CDR2 as SASEGT. Trimming removed 3 bases from V and 6 bases from J, with 7 bases in between.

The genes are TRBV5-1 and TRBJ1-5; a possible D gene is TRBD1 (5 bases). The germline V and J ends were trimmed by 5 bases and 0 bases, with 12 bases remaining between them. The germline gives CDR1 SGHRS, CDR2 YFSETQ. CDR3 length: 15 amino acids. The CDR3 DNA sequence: TGCGCCAGCAGGCCGACAGATTATAGCAATCAGCCCCAGCATTTT. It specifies CASRPTDYSNQPQHF.

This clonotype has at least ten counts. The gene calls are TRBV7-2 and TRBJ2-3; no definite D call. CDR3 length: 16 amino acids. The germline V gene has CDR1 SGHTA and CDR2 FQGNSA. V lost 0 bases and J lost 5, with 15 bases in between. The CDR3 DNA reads TGTGCCAGCAGCTTAGCTCATTCCAGCCCGGGAGATACGCAGTATTTT. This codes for CASSLAHSSPGDTQYF.

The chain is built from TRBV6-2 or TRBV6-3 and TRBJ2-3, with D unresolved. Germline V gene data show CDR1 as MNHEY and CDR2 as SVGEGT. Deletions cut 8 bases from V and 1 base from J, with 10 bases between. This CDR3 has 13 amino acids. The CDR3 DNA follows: TGTGCCAGCCGGGCCCTCGGCACAGATACGCAGTATTTT. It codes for CASRALGTDTQYF.

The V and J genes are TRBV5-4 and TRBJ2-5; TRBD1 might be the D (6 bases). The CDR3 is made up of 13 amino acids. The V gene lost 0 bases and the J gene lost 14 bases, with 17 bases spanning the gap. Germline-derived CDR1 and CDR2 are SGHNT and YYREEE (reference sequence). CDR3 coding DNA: TGTGCCAGCAGCTTGGGCGAGCTAGGGACACAATACTTC. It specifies CASSLGELGTQYF.

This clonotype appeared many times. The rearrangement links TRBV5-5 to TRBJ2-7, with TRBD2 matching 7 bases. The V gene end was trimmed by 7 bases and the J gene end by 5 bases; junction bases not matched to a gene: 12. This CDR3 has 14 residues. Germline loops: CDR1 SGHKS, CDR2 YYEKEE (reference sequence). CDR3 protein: CASCSRPGTNEQYF. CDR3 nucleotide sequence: TGTGCCAGCTGTTCTCGACCTGGGACTAACGAGCAGTACTTC.

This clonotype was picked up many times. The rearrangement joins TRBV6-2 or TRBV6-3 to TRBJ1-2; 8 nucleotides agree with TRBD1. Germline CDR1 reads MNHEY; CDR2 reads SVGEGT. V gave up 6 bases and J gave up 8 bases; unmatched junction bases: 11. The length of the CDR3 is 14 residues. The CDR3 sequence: CASRRAQGAGGYTF. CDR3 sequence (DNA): TGTGCCAGCAGGCGCGCGCAGGGGGCCGGGGGCTACACCTTC.

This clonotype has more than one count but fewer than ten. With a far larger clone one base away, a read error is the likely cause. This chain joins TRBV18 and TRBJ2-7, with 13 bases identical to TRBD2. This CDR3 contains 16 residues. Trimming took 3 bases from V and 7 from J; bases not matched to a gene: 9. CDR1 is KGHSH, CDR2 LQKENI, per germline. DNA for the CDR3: TGTGCCAGCTCACCTCGGACTAGCGGGAGTGGTAATGAGCAGTACTTC. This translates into CASSPRTSGSGNEQYF.

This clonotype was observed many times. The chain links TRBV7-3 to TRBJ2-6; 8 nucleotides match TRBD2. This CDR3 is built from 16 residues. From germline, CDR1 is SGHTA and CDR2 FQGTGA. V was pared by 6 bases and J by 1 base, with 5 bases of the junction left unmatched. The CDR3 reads CASRKGGGSGANVLTF. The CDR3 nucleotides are TGTGCCAGCAGGAAAGGCGGGGGGTCTGGGGCCAACGTCCTGACTTTC.

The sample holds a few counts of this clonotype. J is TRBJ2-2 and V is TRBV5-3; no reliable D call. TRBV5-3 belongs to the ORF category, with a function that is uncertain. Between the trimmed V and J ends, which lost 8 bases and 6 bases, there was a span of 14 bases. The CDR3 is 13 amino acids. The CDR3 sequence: CASSFAGAGELFF. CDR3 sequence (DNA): TGTGCCAGCAGTTTTGCTGGGGCCGGGGAGCTGTTTTTT.

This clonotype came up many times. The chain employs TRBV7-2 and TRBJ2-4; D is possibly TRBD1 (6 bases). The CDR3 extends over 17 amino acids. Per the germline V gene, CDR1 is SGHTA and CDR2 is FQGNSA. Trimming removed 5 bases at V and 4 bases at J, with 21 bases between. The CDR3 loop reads CASSGGIGTSYKNIQYF. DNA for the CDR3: TGTGCCAGCAGCGGGGGTATTGGGACAAGCTATAAAAACATTCAGTACTTC.

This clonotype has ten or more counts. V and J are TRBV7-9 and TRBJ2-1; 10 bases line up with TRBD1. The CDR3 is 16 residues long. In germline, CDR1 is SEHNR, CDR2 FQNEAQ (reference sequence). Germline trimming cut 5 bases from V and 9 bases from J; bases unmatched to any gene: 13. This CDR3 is CASSQARTGGYGEQFF. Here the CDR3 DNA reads TGTGCCAGCAGCCAAGCCCGGACAGGGGGGTACGGTGAGCAGTTCTTC.

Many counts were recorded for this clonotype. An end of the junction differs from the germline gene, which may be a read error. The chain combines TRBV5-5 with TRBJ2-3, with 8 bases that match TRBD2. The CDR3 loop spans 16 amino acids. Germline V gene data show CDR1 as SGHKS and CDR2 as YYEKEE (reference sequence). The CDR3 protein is CASSLGAGAWADTQYF. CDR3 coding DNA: TGCGCCAGCAGCTTGGGAGCGGGGGCCTGGGCAGATACGCAGTATTTT.

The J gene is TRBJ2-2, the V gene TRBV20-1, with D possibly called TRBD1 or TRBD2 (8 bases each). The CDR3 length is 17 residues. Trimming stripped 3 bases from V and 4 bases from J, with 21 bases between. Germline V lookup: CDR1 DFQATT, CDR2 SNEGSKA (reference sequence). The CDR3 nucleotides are TGCAGTGCTAGGGTCAGGGGGCGGGGGGCCTTCACCGGGGAGCTGTTTTTT. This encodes CSARVRGRGAFTGELFF.

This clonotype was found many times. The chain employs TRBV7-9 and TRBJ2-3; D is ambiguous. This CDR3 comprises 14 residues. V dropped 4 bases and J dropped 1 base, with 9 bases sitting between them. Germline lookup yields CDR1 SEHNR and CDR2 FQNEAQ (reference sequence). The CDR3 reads CASSSWERTDTQYF. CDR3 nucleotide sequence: TGTGCCAGCAGCTCCTGGGAACGCACAGATACGCAGTATTTT.

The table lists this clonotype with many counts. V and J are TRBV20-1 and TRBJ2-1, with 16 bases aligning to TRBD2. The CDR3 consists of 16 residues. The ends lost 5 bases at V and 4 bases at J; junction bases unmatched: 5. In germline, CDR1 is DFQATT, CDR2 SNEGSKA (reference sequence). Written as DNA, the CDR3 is TGCAGTGCTGGGACTAGCGGGAGGGCGACATACAATGAGCAGTTCTTC. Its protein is CSAGTSGRATYNEQFF.

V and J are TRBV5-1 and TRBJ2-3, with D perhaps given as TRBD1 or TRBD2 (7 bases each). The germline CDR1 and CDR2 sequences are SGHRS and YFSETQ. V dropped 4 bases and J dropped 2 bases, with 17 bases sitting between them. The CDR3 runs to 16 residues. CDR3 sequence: CASSTGAGALTDTQYF. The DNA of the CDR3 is TGCGCCAGCAGCACAGGGGCGGGAGCCCTCACAGATACGCAGTATTTT.

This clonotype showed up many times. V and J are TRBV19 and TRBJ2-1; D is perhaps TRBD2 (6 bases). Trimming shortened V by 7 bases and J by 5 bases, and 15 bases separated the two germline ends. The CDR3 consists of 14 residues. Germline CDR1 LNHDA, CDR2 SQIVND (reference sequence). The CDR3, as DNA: TGTGCCAGTAATGGCTGGGGAGGCGACAATGAGCAGTTCTTC. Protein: CASNGWGGDNEQFF.

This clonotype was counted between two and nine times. In DNA form, the CDR3 reads TGTGCCACCAAGCGGAACACGAACACCGGGGAGCTGTTTTTT. Translated, it gives CATKRNTNTGELFF. The chain is built from TRBV2 and TRBJ2-2; TRBD2 is a possible D gene (5 bases). Trimming pared 10 bases from V and 0 bases from J, leaving 12 bases between. The CDR3 contains 14 residues. Germline lookup yields CDR1 SNHLY and CDR2 FYNNEI.